A single sample is the source of the 18 T cell receptor beta chains below, sequenced in a study of cytomegalovirus exposure and HLA in healthy donors. A multiplex PCR was run with 60 Vbeta primers and 13 Jbeta primers. This table comes from immunoSEQ multiplex PCR, and its TCRdb copy is limited to in-frame clones, with some not included. The sample has 120,000 or so clones, 81% seen once. The material sequenced was PBMCs. The receptor source for this set is a man younger than 30 in good health and CMV-seropositive.

The chain links TRBV5-6 to TRBJ2-7; D gene uncertain. Germline values: CDR1 SGHDT, CDR2 YYEEEE. The CDR3 is 14 amino acids. The germline V and J ends were trimmed by 4 bases and 3 bases, with 14 bases remaining between them. CDR3 sequence: CASSTPWADYEQYF. For the CDR3, the DNA is TGTGCCAGCAGCACCCCCTGGGCCGACTACGAGCAGTACTTC.

This rearrangement joins TRBV7-9 to TRBJ2-5; D gene uncertain. The CDR3 has 14 amino acids. The germline V and J ends were trimmed by 5 bases and 5 bases, with 15 bases remaining between them. CDR1 SEHNR and CDR2 FQNEAQ come from the germline V gene (reference sequence). CDR3 in DNA: TGTGCCAGCAGCCCGACGCGTGGAGAGGAGACCCAGTACTTC. Translated: CASSPTRGEETQYF. Based on the CDR3 plus reference TRBV7-9 and TRBJ2-5, the full variable domain is DTGVSQNPRHKITKRGQNVTFRCDPISEHNRLYWYRQTLGQGPEFLTYFQNEAQLEKSRLLSDRFSAERPKGSFSTLEIQRTEQGDSAMYLCASSPTRGEETQYFGPGTRLLVL.

V gene TRBV5-1 combines with J gene TRBJ2-3; the D is unclear. CDR1 and CDR2 (germline): SGHRS, YFSETQ. Trimming cost V 0 bases and J 5 bases, with 10 bases left between them. The CDR3 runs 14 residues. CDR3 nucleotides: TGCGCCAGCAGCTTGGGGCAGGTGGGAGATACGCAGTATTTT. It codes for CASSLGQVGDTQYF.

This chain uses TRBV7-9 with TRBJ1-1; D is uncertain. Per germline, CDR1 SEHNR and CDR2 FQNEAQ (reference sequence). The CDR3 spans 12 residues. Trimming stripped 6 bases from V and 4 bases from J, with 9 bases between. CDR3 nucleotides: TGTGCCAGCAGGGAGGCTGGCACTGAAGCTTTCTTT. Amino acid sequence: CASREAGTEAFF.

This sequence joins TRBV6-5 and TRBJ2-7, with D uncertain. V was pared by 2 bases and J by 6 bases, with 11 bases between. The CDR3 has 13 residues. Germline V gives CDR1 MNHEY, CDR2 SVGAGI. Here the CDR3 DNA reads TGTGCCAGCAGTTACGGCCAGGTCGGCGAGCAGTACTTC. It is translated as CASSYGQVGEQYF.

The gene calls are TRBV2 and TRBJ1-5; 9 nucleotides align to TRBD1. The V segment lost 6 bases and the J segment 4 bases; nucleotides outside the gene matches: 16. This CDR3 has 18 amino acids. The germline V gene encodes CDR1 SNHLY and CDR2 FYNNEI. This CDR3 is CASRYKKNPGQGNQPQHF. The CDR3 DNA is TGTGCCAGCAGATACAAGAAAAATCCGGGACAGGGTAATCAGCCCCAGCATTTT.

This sequence joins TRBV6-4 and TRBJ2-3; TRBD2 agrees at 9 bases. Trimming removed 2 bases from V and 2 bases from J; junction bases left unmatched: 5. The germline V gene has CDR1 MRHNA and CDR2 SNTAGT. This CDR3 spans 16 amino acids. Written as DNA, the CDR3 is TGTGCCAGCAGTGACCTTGCGGGGGGGGCCACAGATACGCAGTATTTT. The encoded protein is CASSDLAGGATDTQYF.

This chain joins TRBV7-2 and TRBJ1-4; D uncertain. V lost 2 bases, J lost 5 bases, and 12 bases lay in between. The CDR3 is 15 amino acids. The germline CDR1 and CDR2 sequences are SGHTA and FQGNSA. The CDR3 protein is CASSLLVSGNEKLFF. The CDR3, as DNA: TGTGCCAGCAGCTTATTGGTTTCCGGGAATGAAAAACTGTTTTTT.

The rearrangement uses TRBV27 and TRBJ2-2; TRBD2 aligns across 7 bases. The trim removed 1 base at V and 3 bases at J, leaving 2 bases unmatched. Per the germline V gene, CDR1 is MNHEY and CDR2 is SMNVEV (reference sequence). CDR3 length equals 15 residues. The CDR3 nucleotides are TGTGCCAGCAGTTTATGGGGGGGGGACACCGGGGAGCTGTTTTTT. Its protein is CASSLWGGDTGELFF.

The chain uses TRBV25-1 and TRBJ2-1, with TRBD2 as a possible D gene (6 bases). CDR1 and CDR2 from the germline V gene are MGHDK and SYGVNS. V lost 3 bases to trimming and J lost 6 bases, with 9 bases between them. This CDR3 is 13 amino acids long. CDR3: CASSDETSNEQFF. The CDR3 DNA is TGTGCCAGCAGTGACGAGACTAGCAATGAGCAGTTCTTC.

The rearrangement links TRBV6-4 to TRBJ2-2, with D perhaps matching TRBD2 (5 bases). There are 15 residues in the CDR3. Germline CDR1 MRHNA, CDR2 SNTAGT. V was cut by 5 bases and J by 1 base, with 11 bases left in between. The CDR3 DNA reads as TGTGCCAGCAGTCGAGCGAGCGGGAACACCGGGGAGCTGTTTTTT. Translating gives CASSRASGNTGELFF.

V and J are TRBV6-1 and TRBJ2-3, with unresolved D. The V end lost 0 bases, the J end lost 6 bases, and 10 bases lay between the germline ends. Germline lookup yields CDR1 MNHNS and CDR2 SASEGT. The CDR3 extends over 14 amino acids. The CDR3 loop is CASSEALFMDTQYF. The CDR3 DNA reads TGTGCCAGCAGTGAAGCATTGTTTATGGATACGCAGTATTTT.

This clone was detected once. The chain is built from TRBV15 and TRBJ2-5; TRBD1 aligns across 9 bases. Unmatched junction bases numbered 6, after V lost 2 bases and J lost 2 bases. CDR3 size: 16 residues. The V gene's germline CDR1 is LNHNV and CDR2 YYDKDF (reference sequence). The chain's CDR3 is CATSRTGGVGQETQYF. The DNA of the CDR3 is TGTGCCACCAGCAGAACAGGGGGCGTCGGTCAAGAGACCCAGTACTTC. The whole variable domain, remainder taken from reference TRBV15 and TRBJ2-5, is DAMVIQNPRYQVTQFGKPVTLSCSQTLNHNVMYWYQQKSSQAPKLLFHYYDKDFNNEADTPDNFQSRRPNTSFCFLDIRSPGLGDTAMYLCATSRTGGVGQETQYFGPGTRLLVL.

CDR3 sequence: CASSHTRSGETQYF. In DNA form, the CDR3 reads TGTGCCAGCAGCCATACTAGGAGTGGAGAGACCCAGTACTTC. This chain uses TRBV7-9 with TRBJ2-5; TRBD2 might be the D (5 bases). The germline V and J ends were trimmed by 5 bases and 4 bases, with 14 bases remaining between them. The CDR3 is 14 residues long. Germline V gene lookup returns CDR1 SEHNR and CDR2 FQNEAQ (reference sequence).

This clone was counted only a few times. The rearrangement uses TRBV19 and TRBJ1-4; no definite D call. The CDR3 is made up of 14 amino acids. Germline V gene data show CDR1 as LNHDA and CDR2 as SQIVND (reference sequence). The V gene lost 7 bases and the J gene lost 4 bases, with 13 bases spanning the gap. The CDR3 sequence is CASKPGPVNEKLFF. For the CDR3, the DNA is TGTGCCAGTAAACCCGGTCCGGTTAATGAAAAACTGTTTTTT.

About this clone: At one end the junction does not follow the germline gene, possibly because of a read error. V is TRBV7-9 and J is TRBJ1-6, with D tentatively TRBD1 (6 bases). Per germline, CDR1 SEHNR and CDR2 FQNEAQ (reference sequence). CDR3 length: 15 residues. CDR3 residues: CSSSFTGTRNSPLHF. CDR3 DNA sequence: TGTTCCAGCAGCTTTACCGGGACACGGAATTCACCCCTCCACTTT. The full variable domain, completed using reference TRBV7-9 and TRBJ1-6, is DTGVSQNPRHKITKRGQNVTFRCDPISEHNRLYWYRQTLGQGPEFLTYFQNEAQLEKSRLLSDRFSAERPKGSFSTLEIQRTEQGDSAMYLCSSSFTGTRNSPLHFGNGTRLTVT.

This clone was observed a handful of times. This sequence joins TRBV5-1 and TRBJ2-2; 7 bases fit TRBD2. The V gene end was trimmed by 7 bases and the J gene end by 6 bases; junction bases not matched to a gene: 6. Looked up from germline, CDR1 is SGHRS and CDR2 is YFSETQ. The length of the CDR3 is 13 residues. CDR3 sequence: CASATTSPGELFF. The CDR3 DNA sequence: TGCGCCAGCGCTACGACTAGCCCCGGGGAGCTGTTTTTT.

As to this clone: Other DNA sequences of this sample code for an identical CDR3. V usage is TRBV18 and J usage is TRBJ2-3; D is uncertain. The CDR3 extends over 13 amino acids. V was cut by 6 bases and J by 0 bases, with 7 bases left in between. Looked up from germline, CDR1 is KGHSH and CDR2 is LQKENI. The CDR3 loop is CASSPTSTDTQYF. The DNA for the CDR3 is TGTGCCAGCTCCCCGACTAGCACAGATACGCAGTATTTT.